A selection of T cell receptor beta chains follows, all from one sample in a study of T cells in Graves' hyperthyroidism and ophthalmopathy. TCRdb called the multiplex PCR reads again in MiXCR, with one record for every CDR3 protein. The profile shows 200,000 to 250,000 distinct CDR3 sequences, less than 20% of them singletons. Specimen: blood. All receptors derive from a woman aged 45 to 65 with Graves' hyperthyroidism. Both conserved end residues are part of each CDR3. D genes are given only for firm matches. Expanded clones get a size class; other rows say once, few or many, or leave the size out.

v_call: TRBV11-3
j_call: TRBJ2-1
d_call: TRBD2
clone_size: -
cdr3_aa: CASSLDLGTSATIHNERFF
cdr3_nt: TGTGCCAGCAGCTTAGATCTGGGGACTAGCGCAACAATACACAATGAGCGGTTCTTC

v_call: TRBV11-2
j_call: TRBJ2-1
d_call: -
clone_size: many
cdr3_aa: CASSLSPEQFF
cdr3_nt: TGTGCCAGCAGCTTGAGCCCGGAGCAGTTCTTC

v_call: TRBV5-1
j_call: TRBJ2-2
d_call: -
clone_size: -
cdr3_aa: CASSLGAGWTGELFF
cdr3_nt: TGCGCCAGCAGCTTGGGTGCGGGATGGACCGGGGAGCTGTTTTTT

v_call: TRBV20-1
j_call: TRBJ2-7
d_call: TRBD2
clone_size: many
cdr3_aa: CSARGHLGLAGSYEQYF
cdr3_nt: TGCAGTGCTAGAGGGCACCTAGGACTAGCGGGCTCCTACGAGCAGTACTTC

v_call: TRBV15
j_call: TRBJ1-5
d_call: TRBD1
clone_size: many
cdr3_aa: CATSRDLEGARVQPQHF
cdr3_nt: TGTGCCACCAGCAGAGATTTGGAGGGGGCGAGGGTCCAGCCCCAGCATTTT

v_call: TRBV10-3
j_call: TRBJ2-6
d_call: -
clone_size: many
cdr3_aa: CAISEGAGASNSGANVLTF
cdr3_nt: TGTGCCATCAGTGAAGGTGCAGGGGCTTCAAACTCTGGGGCCAACGTCCTGACTTTC

v_call: TRBV30
j_call: TRBJ1-1
d_call: -
clone_size: many
cdr3_aa: CAWSVRSGYEAFF
cdr3_nt: TGTGCCTGGAGTGTACGAAGTGGGTATGAAGCTTTCTTT

v_call: TRBV3-1
j_call: TRBJ2-7
d_call: -
clone_size: -
cdr3_aa: CASSQEGGKFSYEQYF
cdr3_nt: TGTGCCAGCAGCCAAGAAGGGGGGAAATTCTCCTACGAGCAGTACTTC

v_call: TRBV12-3/TRBV12-4
j_call: TRBJ2-5
d_call: -
clone_size: many
cdr3_aa: CASSPGGTQETQYF
cdr3_nt: TGTGCCAGCAGTCCAGGTGGGACACAAGAGACCCAGTACTTC

v_call: TRBV7-4
j_call: TRBJ2-3
d_call: -
clone_size: many
cdr3_aa: CASSFYSSRADTQYF
cdr3_nt: TGTGCCAGCAGCTTCTACTCATCTAGGGCAGATACGCAGTATTTT

v_call: TRBV20-1
j_call: TRBJ1-4
d_call: -
clone_size: -
cdr3_aa: CSARQQGEKLFF
cdr3_nt: TGCAGTGCCAGGCAACAGGGAGAAAAACTGTTTTTT

v_call: TRBV5-1
j_call: TRBJ1-1
d_call: -
clone_size: many
cdr3_aa: CASSLSWGTEAFF
cdr3_nt: TGCGCCAGCAGCCTGTCGTGGGGCACTGAAGCTTTCTTT

v_call: TRBV12-3/TRBV12-4
j_call: TRBJ2-1
d_call: -
clone_size: many
cdr3_aa: CASLTGGPWGNEQFF
cdr3_nt: TGTGCCAGCCTGACTGGAGGGCCCTGGGGCAATGAGCAGTTCTTC

v_call: TRBV11-1
j_call: TRBJ2-7
d_call: TRBD1
clone_size: many
cdr3_aa: CASSKDGQGLYEQYF
cdr3_nt: TGTGCCAGCAGCAAGGATGGACAGGGCCTCTACGAGCAGTACTTC

v_call: TRBV20-1
j_call: TRBJ2-2
d_call: -
clone_size: -
cdr3_aa: CSAAARTGNEQYFGPGTGELFF
cdr3_nt: -

v_call: TRBV20-1
j_call: TRBJ2-7
d_call: -
clone_size: many
cdr3_aa: CSARFSGQEQYF
cdr3_nt: TGCAGTGCTAGATTTAGCGGTCAGGAGCAGTACTTC

v_call: TRBV12-3/TRBV12-4
j_call: TRBJ1-1
d_call: TRBD1
clone_size: many
cdr3_aa: CASSFGTGGTEAFF
cdr3_nt: TGTGCCAGCAGTTTTGGGACAGGGGGCACTGAAGCTTTCTTT

v_call: TRBV20-1
j_call: TRBJ1-2
d_call: TRBD1
clone_size: few
cdr3_aa: CSASTYRGNYGYTF
cdr3_nt: TGCAGTGCTAGCACCTACAGGGGAAACTATGGCTACACCTTC

v_call: TRBV30
j_call: TRBJ1-2
d_call: -
clone_size: -
cdr3_aa: CAWLTQAKGYTF
cdr3_nt: TGTGCCTGGCTGACTCAGGCTAAAGGCTACACCTTC

v_call: TRBV28
j_call: TRBJ1-4
d_call: -
clone_size: many
cdr3_aa: CASSAANEKLFF
cdr3_nt: TGTGCCAGCAGTGCAGCTAATGAAAAACTGTTTTTT

v_call: TRBV15
j_call: TRBJ2-2
d_call: -
clone_size: many
cdr3_aa: CATSRTTGNTGELFF
cdr3_nt: TGTGCCACCAGCCGTACCACAGGGAACACCGGGGAGCTGTTTTTT

v_call: TRBV5-6
j_call: TRBJ1-4
d_call: -
clone_size: -
cdr3_aa: CASSENPGTSGLFF
cdr3_nt: TGTGCCAGCAGCGAAAACCCCGGGACCAGCGGACTGTTTTTT

v_call: TRBV2
j_call: TRBJ2-1
d_call: TRBD2
clone_size: few
cdr3_aa: CASRGDSGRVVVF
cdr3_nt: TGTGCCAGCAGGGGAGATAGCGGGCGGGTGGTTGTCTTC

v_call: TRBV12-3/TRBV12-4
j_call: TRBJ2-4
d_call: TRBD2
clone_size: few
cdr3_aa: CASSRRSTGTSGYF
cdr3_nt: TGTGCCAGCAGCAGAAGATCTACCGGGACTAGCGGTTACTTC

v_call: TRBV5-1
j_call: TRBJ2-1
d_call: TRBD2
clone_size: many
cdr3_aa: CASSLAALAGGIYNEQFF
cdr3_nt: TGCGCCAGCAGCTTGGCCGCACTAGCGGGGGGCATATACAATGAGCAGTTCTTC

v_call: TRBV7-2
j_call: TRBJ2-7
d_call: TRBD1
clone_size: many
cdr3_aa: CASSSIGQGYEQYF
cdr3_nt: TGTGCCAGCAGCTCTATCGGACAGGGCTACGAGCAGTACTTC

v_call: TRBV6-2/TRBV6-3
j_call: TRBJ1-4
d_call: TRBD1
clone_size: many
cdr3_aa: CASTTGQLASKLFF
cdr3_nt: TGTGCCAGCACAACGGGACAGCTTGCATCAAAACTGTTTTTT

v_call: TRBV20-1
j_call: TRBJ2-7
d_call: -
clone_size: few
cdr3_aa: CSATDGLYEQYF
cdr3_nt: TGCAGTGCTACCGACGGGCTTTACGAGCAGTACTTC

v_call: TRBV3-1
j_call: TRBJ2-1
d_call: -
clone_size: many
cdr3_aa: CASSLESEQFF
cdr3_nt: TGTGCCAGCAGCCTTGAATCTGAGCAGTTCTTC

v_call: TRBV7-9
j_call: TRBJ2-6
d_call: TRBD1
clone_size: many
cdr3_aa: CASSRDRAGANVLTF
cdr3_nt: TGTGCCAGCAGCAGGGACAGGGCTGGGGCCAACGTCCTGACTTTC

v_call: TRBV25-1
j_call: TRBJ1-1
d_call: -
clone_size: few
cdr3_aa: CASSALAEAFF
cdr3_nt: TGTGCCAGCAGTGCCTTGGCTGAAGCTTTCTTT

v_call: TRBV30
j_call: TRBJ2-7
d_call: -
clone_size: -
cdr3_aa: CAWSVWGRSYEQYF
cdr3_nt: TGTGCCTGGAGTGTATGGGGGAGGTCCTACGAGCAGTACTTC

v_call: TRBV7-9
j_call: TRBJ2-1
d_call: TRBD2
clone_size: few
cdr3_aa: CASSRAGTSGYNEQFF
cdr3_nt: TGTGCCAGCAGCCGAGCCGGGACTAGCGGCTACAATGAGCAGTTCTTC

v_call: TRBV27
j_call: TRBJ2-1
d_call: -
clone_size: few
cdr3_aa: CASSLGGLNNEQFF
cdr3_nt: TGTGCCAGCAGTTTGGGCGGGCTCAACAATGAGCAGTTCTTC

v_call: TRBV7-9
j_call: TRBJ2-7
d_call: TRBD1
clone_size: many
cdr3_aa: CASSRPGTGFYEQYF
cdr3_nt: TGTGCCAGCAGCCGACCCGGGACAGGGTTCTACGAGCAGTACTTC

v_call: TRBV7-9
j_call: TRBJ1-5
d_call: TRBD1
clone_size: -
cdr3_aa: CASSKTGGNQPQHF
cdr3_nt: TGTGCCAGCAGCAAAACAGGGGGCAATCAGCCCCAGCATTTT

v_call: TRBV24-1
j_call: TRBJ2-3
d_call: TRBD1
clone_size: many
cdr3_aa: CATSDFQGADTQYF
cdr3_nt: TGTGCCACCAGTGATTTCCAGGGGGCAGATACGCAGTATTTT

v_call: TRBV29-1
j_call: TRBJ1-3
d_call: -
clone_size: -
cdr3_aa: CSVEVSYTIYF
cdr3_nt: TGCAGCGTTGAAGTCTCTTACACCATATATTTT

v_call: TRBV6-1
j_call: TRBJ2-2
d_call: -
clone_size: many
cdr3_aa: CASSLGRVGELFF
cdr3_nt: TGTGCCAGCAGTTTGGGTCGGGTCGGGGAGCTGTTTTTT

v_call: TRBV5-1
j_call: TRBJ2-3
d_call: -
clone_size: -
cdr3_aa: CASSLGTTDTQYF
cdr3_nt: TGCGCCAGCAGCTTGGGTACAACAGATACGCAGTATTTT

v_call: TRBV20-1
j_call: TRBJ2-1
d_call: TRBD2
clone_size: -
cdr3_aa: CSAAPLAGVQGQFF
cdr3_nt: TGCAGTGCTGCCCCACTAGCGGGAGTACAGGGGCAGTTCTTC

v_call: TRBV29-1
j_call: TRBJ2-2
d_call: -
clone_size: few
cdr3_aa: CSVQPRGTGELFF
cdr3_nt: TGCAGCGTTCAGCCCCGGGGGACCGGGGAGCTGTTTTTT

v_call: TRBV4-2
j_call: TRBJ1-5
d_call: TRBD1
clone_size: -
cdr3_aa: CASSQGDRVNQPQHF
cdr3_nt: TGTGCCAGCAGCCAAGGGGACAGGGTGAATCAGCCCCAGCATTTT

v_call: TRBV5-1
j_call: TRBJ2-7
d_call: -
clone_size: many
cdr3_aa: CASSLEAAGNHEQYF
cdr3_nt: TGCGCCAGCAGCTTGGAGGCGGCAGGGAACCACGAGCAGTACTTC

v_call: TRBV18
j_call: TRBJ2-1
d_call: -
clone_size: -
cdr3_aa: CASSLSRAAEQFF
cdr3_nt: TGTGCCAGCTCACTCTCTCGGGCAGCTGAGCAGTTCTTC

v_call: TRBV12-3/TRBV12-4
j_call: TRBJ1-5
d_call: -
clone_size: many
cdr3_aa: CASSFGGYGDQPQHF
cdr3_nt: TGTGCCAGCAGTTTTGGTGGATATGGAGATCAGCCCCAGCATTTT

v_call: TRBV29-1
j_call: TRBJ1-1
d_call: -
clone_size: few
cdr3_aa: CSTRETNTEAFF
cdr3_nt: TGCAGCACCCGAGAGACGAACACTGAAGCTTTCTTT

v_call: TRBV4-2
j_call: TRBJ2-7
d_call: TRBD2
clone_size: -
cdr3_aa: CASSRQPPREGGFPYEQYF
cdr3_nt: TGTGCCAGCAGCCGACAACCGCCCCGGGAGGGAGGATTTCCCTACGAGCAGTACTTC

v_call: TRBV12-3/TRBV12-4
j_call: TRBJ1-3
d_call: TRBD1
clone_size: few
cdr3_aa: CTSSLGTERDTIYF
cdr3_nt: TGTACCAGCAGCCTTGGGACAGAGAGGGACACCATATATTTT

v_call: TRBV29-1
j_call: TRBJ2-1
d_call: -
clone_size: many
cdr3_aa: CSVVWEYQNEQFF
cdr3_nt: TGCAGCGTTGTATGGGAGTATCAAAATGAGCAGTTCTTC

v_call: TRBV2
j_call: TRBJ2-7
d_call: TRBD1
clone_size: few
cdr3_aa: CASRPLTGFSYEQYF
cdr3_nt: TGTGCCAGCAGGCCTTTGACAGGGTTCTCCTACGAGCAGTACTTC

v_call: TRBV7-3
j_call: TRBJ2-3
d_call: TRBD2
clone_size: many
cdr3_aa: CASSPRTSGRMIDTQYF
cdr3_nt: TGTGCCAGCAGCCCACGGACTAGCGGGAGGATGATAGATACGCAGTATTTT

v_call: TRBV30
j_call: TRBJ1-2
d_call: TRBD1
clone_size: many
cdr3_aa: CAWRTGVYGYTF
cdr3_nt: TGTGCCTGGAGGACAGGGGTCTATGGCTACACCTTC

v_call: TRBV6-1
j_call: TRBJ1-6
d_call: -
clone_size: many
cdr3_aa: CASSRGGNTYNSPLHF
cdr3_nt: TGTGCCAGCTCGCGGGGGGGGAACACCTATAATTCACCCCTCCACTTT

v_call: TRBV28
j_call: TRBJ2-7
d_call: -
clone_size: many
cdr3_aa: CASSLGGYYEQYF
cdr3_nt: TGTGCCAGCAGTTTAGGTGGGTACTACGAGCAGTACTTC

v_call: TRBV11-3
j_call: TRBJ1-1
d_call: -
clone_size: many
cdr3_aa: CASSFSPISNTEAFF
cdr3_nt: TGTGCCAGCAGCTTCAGCCCGATTTCGAACACTGAAGCTTTCTTT

v_call: TRBV28
j_call: TRBJ2-2
d_call: TRBD1
clone_size: many
cdr3_aa: CASSSDRGGPGELFF
cdr3_nt: TGTGCCAGCAGTTCGGACAGGGGAGGGCCCGGGGAGCTGTTTTTT

v_call: TRBV11-2
j_call: TRBJ2-1
d_call: -
clone_size: -
cdr3_aa: CASSPSLLAFEQFF
cdr3_nt: TGTGCCAGCAGCCCATCTCTTCTAGCGTTTGAGCAGTTCTTC